This TCR beta chain originates from a study of blood T cells in healthy people across ages. After removal of 6 bases from V and 4 bases from J, the junction contained 13 bases not matched to a gene. Germline values: CDR1 KGHSH, CDR2 LQKENI. The CDR3 is 17 amino acids. A sample-barcoded 5' primer and a J-beta primer mix were used in a second PCR of roughly 7 to 12 cycles. The authors tagged each cDNA molecule using a template-switch adaptor with 12 random nucleotides. One entry per CDR3 protein, called by TCRdb with MiXCR from the 5' RACE reads. This sample has around 1,500,000 distinct CDR3 sequences; roughly 28% occur once, and the top ten carry roughly 8%. The study isolated at least 7 million PBMCs from each sample. Study conclusions and caveats: Older individuals had lower TCR beta diversity per million T cells (the decline was roughly linear). Nothing was known about donor CMV status, and this possibly confounded expanded clonotype changes.

In regard to this clonotype: The target antigen is unknown.

Material for sequencing was blood. This sequence joins TRBV18 and TRBJ2-1, with 9 bases that match TRBD1. The TCR originated in a woman aged 25 to 45 in good health. CDR3: CASSQGGGTGRYNEQFF. In DNA, the CDR3 is TGTGCCAGCTCCCAGGGAGGCGGGACAGGGCGTTACAATGAGCAGTTCTTC.